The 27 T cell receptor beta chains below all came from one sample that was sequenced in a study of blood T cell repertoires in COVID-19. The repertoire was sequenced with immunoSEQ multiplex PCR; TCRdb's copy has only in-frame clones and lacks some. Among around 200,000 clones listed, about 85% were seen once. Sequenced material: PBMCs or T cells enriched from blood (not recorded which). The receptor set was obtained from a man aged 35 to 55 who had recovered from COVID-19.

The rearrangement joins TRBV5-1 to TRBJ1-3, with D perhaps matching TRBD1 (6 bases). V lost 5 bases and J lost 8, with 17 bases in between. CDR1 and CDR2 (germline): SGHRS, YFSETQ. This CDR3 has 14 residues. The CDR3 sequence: CASRLNRDTYTIYF. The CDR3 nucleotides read TGCGCCAGCAGGCTTAACAGGGATACATACACCATATATTTT.

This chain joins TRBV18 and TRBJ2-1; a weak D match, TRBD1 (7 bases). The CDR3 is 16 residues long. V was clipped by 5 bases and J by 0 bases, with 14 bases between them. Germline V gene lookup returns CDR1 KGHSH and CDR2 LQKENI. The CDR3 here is CASSYSGGSSYNEQFF. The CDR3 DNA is TGTGCCAGCTCATACTCAGGGGGGAGCTCCTACAATGAGCAGTTCTTC.

The CDR3, as DNA: TGTGCCAGCTCACCAGGGTCGGACAGAAAGGAGTACTTC. Its protein is CASSPGSDRKEYF. V usage is TRBV18 and J usage is TRBJ2-7; tentative D call: TRBD1 (6 bases). V was shortened by 2 bases and J by 11 bases, with 16 bases between the two germline ends. From germline, CDR1 is KGHSH and CDR2 LQKENI. CDR3 length: 13 amino acids.

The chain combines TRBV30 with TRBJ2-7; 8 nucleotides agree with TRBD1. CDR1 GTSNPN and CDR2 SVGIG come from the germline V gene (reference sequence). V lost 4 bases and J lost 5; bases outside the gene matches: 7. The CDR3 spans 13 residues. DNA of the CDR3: TGTGCCTGGATCGGGACAGGAAGAAACGAGCAGTACTTC. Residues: CAWIGTGRNEQYF.

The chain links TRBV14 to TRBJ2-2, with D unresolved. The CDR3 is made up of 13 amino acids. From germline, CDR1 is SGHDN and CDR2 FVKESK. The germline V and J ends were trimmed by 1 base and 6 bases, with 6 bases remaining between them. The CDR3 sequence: CASSQVRAGELFF. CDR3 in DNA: TGTGCCAGCAGCCAAGTTCGGGCCGGGGAGCTGTTTTTT. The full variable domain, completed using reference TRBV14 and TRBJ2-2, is EAGVTQFPSHSVIEKGQTVTLRCDPISGHDNLYWYRRVMGKEIKFLLHFVKESKQDESGMPNNRFLAERTGGTYSTLKVQPAELEDSGVYFCASSQVRAGELFFGEGSRLTVL.

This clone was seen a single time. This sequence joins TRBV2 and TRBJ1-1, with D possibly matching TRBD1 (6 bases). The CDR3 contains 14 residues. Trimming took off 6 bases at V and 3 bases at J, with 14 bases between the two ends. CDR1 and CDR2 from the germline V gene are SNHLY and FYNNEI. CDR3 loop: CASSKEQGYTEAFF. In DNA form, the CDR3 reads TGTGCCAGCAGCAAGGAACAGGGTTACACTGAAGCTTTCTTT.

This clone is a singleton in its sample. CDR3 sequence: CATSDYAGTSGRNEQFF. The CDR3 DNA reads as TGTGCCACCAGTGATTACGCCGGGACTAGCGGGAGAAATGAGCAGTTCTTC. This rearrangement joins TRBV24-1 to TRBJ2-1, with TRBD2 matching over 14 bases. The CDR3 contains 17 residues. The trim removed 2 bases at V and 7 bases at J, leaving 6 bases unmatched. Germline V gene data show CDR1 as KGHDR and CDR2 as SFDVKD.

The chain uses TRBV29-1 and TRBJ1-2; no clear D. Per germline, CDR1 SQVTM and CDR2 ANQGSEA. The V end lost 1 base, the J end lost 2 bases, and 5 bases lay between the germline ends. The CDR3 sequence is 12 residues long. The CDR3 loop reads CSVEASNYGYTF. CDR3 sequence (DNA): TGCAGCGTTGAAGCCTCGAACTATGGCTACACCTTC.

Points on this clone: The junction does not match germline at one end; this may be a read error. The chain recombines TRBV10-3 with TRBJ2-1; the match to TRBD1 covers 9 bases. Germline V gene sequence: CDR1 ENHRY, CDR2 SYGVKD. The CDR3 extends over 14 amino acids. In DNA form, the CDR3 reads TGTGCCATCAGCCGGGACAGGGCCTACAGTGAGCAGTTCTTC. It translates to CAISRDRAYSEQFF.

This CDR3 reads CAWMAEGGTEAFF. Written as DNA, the CDR3 is TGTGCCTGGATGGCGGAAGGTGGCACTGAAGCTTTCTTT. V usage is TRBV30 and J usage is TRBJ1-1; no reliable D call. Germline CDR1 reads GTSNPN; CDR2 reads SVGIG (reference sequence). The V end lost 4 bases, the J end lost 4 bases, and 13 bases lay between the germline ends. The CDR3 covers 13 residues.

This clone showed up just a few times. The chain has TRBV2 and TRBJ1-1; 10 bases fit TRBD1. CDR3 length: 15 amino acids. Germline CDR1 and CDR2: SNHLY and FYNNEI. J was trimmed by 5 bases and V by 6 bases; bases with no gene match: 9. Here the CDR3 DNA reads TGTGCCAGCAGAGACTCCCCGGGACAGGGGACTGAAGCTTTCTTT. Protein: CASRDSPGQGTEAFF.

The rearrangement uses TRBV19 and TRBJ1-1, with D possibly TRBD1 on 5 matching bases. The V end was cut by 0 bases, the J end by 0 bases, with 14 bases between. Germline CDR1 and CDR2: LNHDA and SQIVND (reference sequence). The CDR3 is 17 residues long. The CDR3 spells CASSIDWQGALNTEAFF. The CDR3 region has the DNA TGTGCCAGTAGTATAGATTGGCAGGGCGCGCTGAACACTGAAGCTTTCTTT. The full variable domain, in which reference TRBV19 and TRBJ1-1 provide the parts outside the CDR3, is DGGITQSPKYLFRKEGQNVTLSCEQNLNHDAMYWYRQDPGQGLRLIYYSQIVNDFQKGDIAEGYSVSREKKESFPLTVTSAQKNPTAFYLCASSIDWQGALNTEAFFGQGTRLTVV.

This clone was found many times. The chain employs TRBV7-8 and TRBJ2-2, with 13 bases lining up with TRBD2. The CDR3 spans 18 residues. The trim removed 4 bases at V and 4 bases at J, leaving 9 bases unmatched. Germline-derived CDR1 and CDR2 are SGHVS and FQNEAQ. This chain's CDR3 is CASSSGLAGAAGTGELFF. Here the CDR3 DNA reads TGTGCCAGCAGCTCAGGACTAGCGGGAGCCGCTGGCACCGGGGAGCTGTTTTTT.

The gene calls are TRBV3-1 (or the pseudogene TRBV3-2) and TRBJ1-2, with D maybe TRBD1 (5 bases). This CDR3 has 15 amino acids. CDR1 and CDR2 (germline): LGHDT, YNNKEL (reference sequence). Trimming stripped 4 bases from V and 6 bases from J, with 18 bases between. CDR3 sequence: CASSPRSGARDGYTF. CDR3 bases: TGTGCCAGCAGCCCCCGGAGCGGGGCTCGGGATGGCTACACCTTC.

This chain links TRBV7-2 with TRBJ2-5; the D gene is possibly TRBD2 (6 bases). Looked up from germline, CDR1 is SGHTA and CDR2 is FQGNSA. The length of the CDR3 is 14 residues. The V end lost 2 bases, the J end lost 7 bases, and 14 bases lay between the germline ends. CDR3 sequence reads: CASSLLSSGGTQYF. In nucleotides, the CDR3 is TGTGCCAGCAGCTTATTGAGTAGCGGAGGGACCCAGTACTTC. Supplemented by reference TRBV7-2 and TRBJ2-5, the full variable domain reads GAGVSQSPSNKVTEKGKDVELRCDPISGHTALYWYRQSLGQGLEFLIYFQGNSAPDKSGLPSDRFSAERTGGSVSTLTIQRTQQEDSAVYLCASSLLSSGGTQYFGPGTRLLVL.

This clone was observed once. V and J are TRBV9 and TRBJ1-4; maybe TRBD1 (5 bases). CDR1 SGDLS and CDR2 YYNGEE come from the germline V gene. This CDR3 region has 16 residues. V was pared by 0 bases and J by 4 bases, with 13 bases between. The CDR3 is CASSVGGRILNEKLFF. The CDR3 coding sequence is TGTGCCAGCAGCGTAGGGGGCCGGATCCTTAATGAAAAACTGTTTTTT. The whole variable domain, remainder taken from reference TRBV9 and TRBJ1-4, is DSGVTQTPKHLITATGQRVTLRCSPRSGDLSVYWYQQSLDQGLQFLIQYYNGEERAKGNILERFSAQQFPDLHSELNLSSLELGDSALYFCASSVGGRILNEKLFFGSGTQLSVL.

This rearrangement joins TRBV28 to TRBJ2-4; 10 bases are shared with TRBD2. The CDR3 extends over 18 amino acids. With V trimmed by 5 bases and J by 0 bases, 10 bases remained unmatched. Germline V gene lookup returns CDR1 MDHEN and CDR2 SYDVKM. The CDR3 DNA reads TGTGCCAGCAGTCTGGGACTAGCGAGACGGGAAGCCAAAAACATTCAGTACTTC. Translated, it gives CASSLGLARREAKNIQYF.

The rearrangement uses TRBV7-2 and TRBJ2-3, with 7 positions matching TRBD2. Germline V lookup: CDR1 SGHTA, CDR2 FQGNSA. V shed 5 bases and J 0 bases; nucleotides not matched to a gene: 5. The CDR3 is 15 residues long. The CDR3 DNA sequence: TGTGCCAGCAGCCCGGGAGGCACGAGCACAGATACGCAGTATTTT. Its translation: CASSPGGTSTDTQYF.

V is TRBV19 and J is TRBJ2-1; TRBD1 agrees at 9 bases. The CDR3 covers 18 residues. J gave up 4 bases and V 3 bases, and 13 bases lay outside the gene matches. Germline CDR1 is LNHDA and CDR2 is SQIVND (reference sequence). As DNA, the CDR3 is TGTGCCAGTAGTATTCGGACAGGGGAAGCGGCAGGATACAATGAGCAGTTCTTC. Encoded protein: CASSIRTGEAAGYNEQFF. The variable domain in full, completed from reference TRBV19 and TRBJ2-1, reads DGGITQSPKYLFRKEGQNVTLSCEQNLNHDAMYWYRQDPGQGLRLIYYSQIVNDFQKGDIAEGYSVSREKKESFPLTVTSAQKNPTAFYLCASSIRTGEAAGYNEQFFGPGTRLTVL.

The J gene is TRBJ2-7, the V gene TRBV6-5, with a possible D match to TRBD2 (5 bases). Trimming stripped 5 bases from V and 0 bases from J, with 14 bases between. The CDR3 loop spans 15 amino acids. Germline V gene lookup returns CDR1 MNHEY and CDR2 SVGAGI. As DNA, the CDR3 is TGTGCCAGCAGTCCAGATTCTAGCAGCTCCTACGAGCAGTACTTC. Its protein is CASSPDSSSSYEQYF.

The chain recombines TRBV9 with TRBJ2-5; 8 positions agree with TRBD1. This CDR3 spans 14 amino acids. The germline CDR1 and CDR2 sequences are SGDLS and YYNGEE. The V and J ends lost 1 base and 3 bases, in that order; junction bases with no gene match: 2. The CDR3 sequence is CASSVSTGEETQYF. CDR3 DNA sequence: TGTGCCAGCAGCGTATCGACAGGGGAAGAGACCCAGTACTTC.

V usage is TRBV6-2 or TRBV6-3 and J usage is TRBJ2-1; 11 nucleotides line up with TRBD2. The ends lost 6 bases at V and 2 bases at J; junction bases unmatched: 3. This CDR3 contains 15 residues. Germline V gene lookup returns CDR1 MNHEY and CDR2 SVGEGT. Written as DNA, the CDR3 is TGTGCCAGCAGCCCGACTAGCGGGACCTACAATGAGCAGTTCTTC. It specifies CASSPTSGTYNEQFF.

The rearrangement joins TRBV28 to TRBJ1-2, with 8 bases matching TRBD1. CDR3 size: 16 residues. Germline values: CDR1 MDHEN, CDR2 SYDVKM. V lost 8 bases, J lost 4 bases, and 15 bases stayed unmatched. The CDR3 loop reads CASRAGRTGTIYGYTF. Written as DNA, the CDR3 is TGTGCCAGCCGAGCCGGGCGGACAGGGACCATCTATGGCTACACCTTC.

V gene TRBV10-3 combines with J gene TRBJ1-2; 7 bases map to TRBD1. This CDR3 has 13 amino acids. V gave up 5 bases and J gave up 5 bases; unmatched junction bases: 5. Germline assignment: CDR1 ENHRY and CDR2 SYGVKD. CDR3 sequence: CAISNDRAYGYTF. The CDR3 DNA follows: TGTGCCATCAGTAACGACAGGGCGTATGGCTACACCTTC.

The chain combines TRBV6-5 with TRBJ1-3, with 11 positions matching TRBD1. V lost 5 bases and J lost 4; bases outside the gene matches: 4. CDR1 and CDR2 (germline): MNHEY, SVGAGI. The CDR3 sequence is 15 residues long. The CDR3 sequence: CASSRGQGGGNTIYF. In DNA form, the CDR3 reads TGTGCCAGCAGTCGGGGACAGGGGGGAGGAAACACCATATATTTT.

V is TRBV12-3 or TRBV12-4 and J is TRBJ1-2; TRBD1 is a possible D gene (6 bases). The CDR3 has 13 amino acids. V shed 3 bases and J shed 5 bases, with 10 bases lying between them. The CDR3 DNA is TGTGCCAGCAGTTTTAGTCAGGGGTATGGCTACACCTTC. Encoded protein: CASSFSQGYGYTF.

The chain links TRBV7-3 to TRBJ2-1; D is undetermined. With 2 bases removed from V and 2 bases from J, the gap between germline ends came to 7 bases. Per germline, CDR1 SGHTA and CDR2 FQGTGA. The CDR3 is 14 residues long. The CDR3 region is CASSLGGPYNEQFF. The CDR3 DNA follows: TGTGCCAGCAGCTTAGGTGGGCCCTACAATGAGCAGTTCTTC.